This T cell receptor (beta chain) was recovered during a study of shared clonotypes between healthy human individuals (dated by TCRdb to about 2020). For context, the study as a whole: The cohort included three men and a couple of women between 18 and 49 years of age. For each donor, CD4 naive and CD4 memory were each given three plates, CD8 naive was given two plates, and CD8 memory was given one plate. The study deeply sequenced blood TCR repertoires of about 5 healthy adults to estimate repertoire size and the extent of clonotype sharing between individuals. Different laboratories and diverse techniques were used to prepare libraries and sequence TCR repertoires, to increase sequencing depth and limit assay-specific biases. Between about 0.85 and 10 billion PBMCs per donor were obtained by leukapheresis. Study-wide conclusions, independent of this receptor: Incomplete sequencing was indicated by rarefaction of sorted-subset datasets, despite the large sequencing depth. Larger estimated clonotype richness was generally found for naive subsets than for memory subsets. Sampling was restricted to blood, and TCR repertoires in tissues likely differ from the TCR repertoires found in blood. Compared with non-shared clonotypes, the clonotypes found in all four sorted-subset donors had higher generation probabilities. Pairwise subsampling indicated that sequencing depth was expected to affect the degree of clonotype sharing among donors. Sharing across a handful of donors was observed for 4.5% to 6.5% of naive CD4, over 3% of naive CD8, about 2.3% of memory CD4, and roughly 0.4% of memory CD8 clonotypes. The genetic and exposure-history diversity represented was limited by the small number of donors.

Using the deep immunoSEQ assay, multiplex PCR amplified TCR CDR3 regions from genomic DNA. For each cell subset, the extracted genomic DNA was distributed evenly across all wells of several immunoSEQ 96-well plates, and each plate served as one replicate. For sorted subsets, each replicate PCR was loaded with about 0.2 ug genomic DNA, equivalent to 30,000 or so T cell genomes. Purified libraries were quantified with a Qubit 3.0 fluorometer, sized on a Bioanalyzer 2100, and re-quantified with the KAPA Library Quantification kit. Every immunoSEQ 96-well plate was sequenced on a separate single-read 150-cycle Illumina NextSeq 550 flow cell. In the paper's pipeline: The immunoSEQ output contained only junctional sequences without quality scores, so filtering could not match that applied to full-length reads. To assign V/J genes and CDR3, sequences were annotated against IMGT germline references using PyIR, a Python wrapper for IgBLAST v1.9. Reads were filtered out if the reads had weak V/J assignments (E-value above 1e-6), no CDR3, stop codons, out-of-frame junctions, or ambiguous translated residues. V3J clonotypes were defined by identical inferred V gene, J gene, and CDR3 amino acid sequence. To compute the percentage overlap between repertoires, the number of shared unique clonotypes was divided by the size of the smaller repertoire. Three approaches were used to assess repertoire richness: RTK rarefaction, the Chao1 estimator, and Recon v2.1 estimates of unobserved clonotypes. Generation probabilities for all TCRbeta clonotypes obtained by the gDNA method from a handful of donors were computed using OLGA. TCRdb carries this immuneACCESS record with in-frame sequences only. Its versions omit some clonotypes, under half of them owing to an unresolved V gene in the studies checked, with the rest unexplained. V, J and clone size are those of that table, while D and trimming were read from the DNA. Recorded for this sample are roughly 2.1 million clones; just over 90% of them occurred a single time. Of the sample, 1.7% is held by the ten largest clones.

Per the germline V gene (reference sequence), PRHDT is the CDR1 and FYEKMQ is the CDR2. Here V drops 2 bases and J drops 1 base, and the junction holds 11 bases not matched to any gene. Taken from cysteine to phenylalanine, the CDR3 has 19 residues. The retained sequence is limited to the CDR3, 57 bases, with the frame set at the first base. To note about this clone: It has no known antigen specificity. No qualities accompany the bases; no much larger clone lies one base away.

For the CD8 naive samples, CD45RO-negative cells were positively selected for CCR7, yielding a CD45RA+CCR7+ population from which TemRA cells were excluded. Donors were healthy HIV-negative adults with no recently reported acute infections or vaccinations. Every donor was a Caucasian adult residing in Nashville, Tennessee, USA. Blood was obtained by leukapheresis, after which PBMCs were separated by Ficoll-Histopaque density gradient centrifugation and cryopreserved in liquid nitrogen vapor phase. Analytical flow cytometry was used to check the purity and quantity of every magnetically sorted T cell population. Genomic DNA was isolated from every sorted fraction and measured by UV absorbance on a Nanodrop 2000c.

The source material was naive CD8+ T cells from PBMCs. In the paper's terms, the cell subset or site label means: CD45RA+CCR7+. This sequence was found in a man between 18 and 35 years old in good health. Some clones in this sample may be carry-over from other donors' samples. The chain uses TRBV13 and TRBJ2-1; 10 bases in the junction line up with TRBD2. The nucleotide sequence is TGTGCCAGCAGCTTAATAGGCCTAGCGGGGGCTTCATCCTACAATGAGCAGTTCTTC. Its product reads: CASSLIGLAGASSYNEQFF.